Shown below are 28 T cell receptor beta chains from a single sample sequenced in a study of early T cells in non-severe SARS-CoV-2 infection. MiXCR, run by TCRdb on the 5' RACE reads, gives a single entry per CDR3 protein. Here the sample spans fewer than 100,000 distinct CDR3 sequences, around 5.6% being singletons. The sample taken for sequencing was whole blood. The receptor set was obtained from an adult who was a healthcare worker with PCR-confirmed SARS-CoV-2 infection or an uninfected control (not recorded which).

The sample holds a few counts of this clonotype. The chain recombines TRBV20-1 with TRBJ2-1; TRBD1 agrees at 10 bases. The J segment lost 5 bases and the V segment lost 6 bases, leaving 4 bases of the junction unmatched. The germline V gene has CDR1 DFQATT and CDR2 SNEGSKA (reference sequence). The CDR3 runs to 13 residues. CDR3 coding DNA: TGCAGTGCCCCGGGACAGGGGAACAATGAGCAGTTCTTC. Translation gives CSAPGQGNNEQFF.

Many counts were recorded for this clonotype. This chain connects TRBV19 to TRBJ2-7, with D hard to call. The V end lost 6 bases, the J end lost 0 bases, and 15 bases lay between the germline ends. The V gene's germline CDR1 is LNHDA and CDR2 SQIVND (reference sequence). The CDR3 runs to 15 residues. CDR3 sequence: CASSAVSESSYEQYF. The CDR3, as DNA: TGTGCCAGTAGCGCCGTAAGCGAGAGCTCCTACGAGCAGTACTTC.

This clonotype was seen many times. V is TRBV20-1 and J is TRBJ2-7, with unresolved D. V was pared by 7 bases and J by 6 bases, with 13 bases between. CDR3 size: 11 residues. The V gene's germline CDR1 is DFQATT and CDR2 SNEGSKA (reference sequence). CDR3 region: CSVDVATEQYF. The CDR3, as DNA: TGCAGTGTGGACGTTGCGACCGAGCAGTACTTC.

This clonotype was seen ten or more times. The gene calls are TRBV10-3 and TRBJ1-1, with D possibly being TRBD1 (6 bases). The ends were cut back, 6 bases at V and 5 bases at J, with 10 bases in the middle. Germline loops: CDR1 ENHRY, CDR2 SYGVKD. CDR3 length: 12 residues. The CDR3 DNA reads as TGTGCCATCAGCTCAGGGGAGACTGAAGCTTTCTTT. It translates to CAISSGETEAFF.

A few counts support this clonotype. This chain links TRBV20-1 with TRBJ2-7; no definite D call. V gave up 1 base and J gave up 2 bases, with 3 bases separating them. Germline V CDR1 and CDR2: DFQATT, SNEGSKA (reference sequence). This CDR3 is 11 amino acids long. The CDR3, as DNA: TGCAGTGCTAGAGCAACCTACGAGCAGTACTTC. Translation: CSARATYEQYF.

This clonotype has at least ten counts. The CDR3 spells CASSQEQGAAYEQYF. The DNA for the CDR3 is TGCGCCAGCAGCCAAGAACAGGGGGCTGCCTACGAGCAGTACTTC. The chain uses TRBV4-3 and TRBJ2-7; 9 bases are shared with TRBD1. The CDR3 has 15 amino acids. V lost 0 bases to trimming and J lost 2 bases; unmatched junction nucleotides: 2. Germline loops: CDR1 LGHNA, CDR2 YSLEER.

This clonotype was observed at least ten times. The gene calls are TRBV18 and TRBJ2-3; D call uncertain. Germline V lookup: CDR1 KGHSH, CDR2 LQKENI. Trimming shortened V by 3 bases and J by 6 bases, and 4 bases separated the two germline ends. The CDR3 covers 11 residues. CDR3 region: CASSPGDTQYF. CDR3 coding DNA: TGTGCCAGCTCACCCGGCGATACGCAGTATTTT.

The chain couples TRBV6-6 to TRBJ1-1; TRBD1 aligns across 8 bases. J was trimmed by 3 bases and V by 7 bases; bases with no gene match: 7. Per the germline V gene, CDR1 is MNHNY and CDR2 is SVGAGI (reference sequence). The CDR3 is made up of 14 amino acids. Here the CDR3 reads CASKPRQGYTEAFF. The CDR3 coding sequence is TGTGCCAGCAAGCCAAGACAGGGGTACACTGAAGCTTTCTTT.

This clonotype was counted a few times. This chain links TRBV3-1 with TRBJ2-7; no firm D call. CDR1 and CDR2 from the germline V gene are LGHDT and YNNKEL (reference sequence). This CDR3 comprises 12 residues. The V gene lost 2 bases and the J gene lost 6 bases, with 8 bases spanning the gap. The CDR3 loop is CASSQTLSEQYF. CDR3 nucleotides: TGTGCCAGCAGCCAAACTCTCTCCGAGCAGTACTTC.

This clonotype came up many times. The chain joins TRBV4-3 to TRBJ1-2; D remains unclear. Between the trimmed V and J ends, which lost 3 bases and 4 bases, there was a span of 15 bases. The CDR3 length is 15 residues. Per the germline V gene, CDR1 is LGHNA and CDR2 is YSLEER. CDR3 in amino acids: CASSHATPTAYGYTF. In DNA form, the CDR3 reads TGCGCCAGCAGCCACGCCACGCCCACGGCCTATGGCTACACCTTC.

This clonotype has a handful of counts. The chain uses TRBV4-1 and TRBJ2-1; TRBD1 matches at 8 bases. Germline CDR1 and CDR2: MGHRA and YSYEKL. The length of the CDR3 is 16 residues. Trimming cost V 7 bases and J 7 bases; bases outside gene matches: 15. CDR3 amino acids: CASKGIAGGLWNEQFF. The CDR3 coding sequence is TGCGCCAGCAAGGGAATTGCAGGGGGCCTTTGGAATGAGCAGTTCTTC.

This clonotype was detected only a few times. This rearrangement joins TRBV2 to TRBJ2-7; TRBD1 matches at 7 bases. The CDR3 has 15 amino acids. In germline, CDR1 is SNHLY, CDR2 FYNNEI. V dropped 6 bases and J dropped 3; count of bases not matched to a gene: 11. The CDR3 loop is CASSRPGQRNYEQYF. The CDR3 DNA reads TGTGCCAGCAGCCGTCCGGGACAGAGGAACTACGAGCAGTACTTC.

This clonotype was observed many times. This chain uses TRBV6-6 with TRBJ2-5; TRBD1 agrees at 8 bases. Per the germline V gene, CDR1 is MNHNY and CDR2 is SVGAGI (reference sequence). J lost 2 bases, V lost 7 bases, and 0 bases had no gene match. The CDR3 is 12 amino acids. Written as DNA, the CDR3 is TGTGCCAGCAACAGGGGGCAAGAGACCCAGTACTTC. Amino acids: CASNRGQETQYF.

Only a few counts were recorded for this clonotype. J is TRBJ2-3 and V is TRBV24-1; D is unresolved. CDR1 and CDR2 from the germline V gene are KGHDR and SFDVKD. V shed 4 bases and J shed 5 bases, with 12 bases lying between them. The CDR3 is 14 residues long. The CDR3 loop is CATSESGAGDTQYF. DNA for the CDR3: TGTGCCACCAGTGAGTCTGGAGCTGGAGATACGCAGTATTTT.

The rearrangement joins TRBV20-1 to TRBJ2-7, with D unclear. CDR3 length equals 12 residues. Looked up from germline, CDR1 is DFQATT and CDR2 is SNEGSKA (reference sequence). Trimming left V 3 bases short and J 2 bases short, with 8 bases between. CDR3 protein: CSASDPTYEQYF. Here the CDR3 DNA reads TGCAGTGCTAGTGACCCGACCTACGAGCAGTACTTC.

The rearrangement links TRBV18 to TRBJ1-3, with 7 positions matching TRBD1. The CDR3 sequence is 16 residues long. With 4 bases clipped from V and 0 bases from J, the junction kept 6 bases outside the gene matches. Germline CDR1 reads KGHSH; CDR2 reads LQKENI. The CDR3 coding sequence is TGTGCCAGCTCACTGGGACAGCCAGACTCTGGAAACACCATATATTTT. Translation: CASSLGQPDSGNTIYF.

The chain combines TRBV5-1 with TRBJ2-7; 7 nucleotides match TRBD1. Looked up from germline, CDR1 is SGHRS and CDR2 is YFSETQ. V lost 4 bases to trimming and J lost 4 bases; unmatched junction nucleotides: 8. This CDR3 comprises 14 residues. The CDR3 region is CASSETGLEYEQYF. The CDR3 DNA sequence: TGCGCCAGCAGCGAGACAGGGTTGGAATACGAGCAGTACTTC.

V usage is TRBV2 and J usage is TRBJ1-5; 8 bases are a match to TRBD1. J lost 6 bases, V lost 7 bases, and 11 bases had no gene match. Germline V gives CDR1 SNHLY, CDR2 FYNNEI. This CDR3 has 15 residues. Here the CDR3 reads CASTLDRASIQPQHF. CDR3 DNA: TGTGCCAGCACCTTGGACAGGGCGTCGATTCAGCCCCAGCATTTT. Full variable domain (missing parts from reference TRBV2 and TRBJ1-5): EPEVTQTPSHQVTQMGQEVILRCVPISNHLYFYWYRQILGQKVEFLVSFYNNEISEKSEIFDDQFSVERPDGSNFTLKIRSTKLEDSAMYFCASTLDRASIQPQHFGDGTRLSIL.

This clonotype has at least ten counts. The V gene is TRBV24-1, the J gene TRBJ2-1, with 10 bases fitting TRBD2. V gave up 3 bases and J gave up 0 bases; unmatched junction bases: 19. The CDR3 contains 22 residues. From germline, CDR1 is KGHDR and CDR2 SFDVKD. Written as DNA, the CDR3 is TGTGCCACCAGTGATCGGGTAGCGGGGGGACCCACTCTCCCCAGCTCCTACAATGAGCAGTTCTTC. Amino acid sequence: CATSDRVAGGPTLPSSYNEQFF.

This clonotype was detected many times. This sequence joins TRBV6-6 and TRBJ1-5; possible D gene TRBD1, 6 bases. Germline loops: CDR1 MNHNY, CDR2 SVGAGI (reference sequence). V was shortened by 5 bases and J by 5 bases, with 13 bases between the two germline ends. The CDR3 runs 14 residues. DNA for the CDR3: TGTGCCAGCAGTAGGGGGGATCTCTATCAGCCCCAGCATTTT. Protein sequence: CASSRGDLYQPQHF.

V is TRBV20-1 and J is TRBJ2-3; D call uncertain. The CDR3 length is 14 residues. Trimming took off 4 bases at V and 2 bases at J, with 13 bases between the two ends. Germline CDR1 and CDR2: DFQATT and SNEGSKA (reference sequence). The CDR3 DNA sequence: TGCAGTGCTACCCCACCGGGCCCCACAGATACGCAGTATTTT. Its translation is CSATPPGPTDTQYF.

This clonotype came up a few times. V gene TRBV11-2 combines with J gene TRBJ1-3; D is unclear. The CDR3 loop spans 16 amino acids. The germline V gene has CDR1 SGHAT and CDR2 FQNNGV. Trimming stripped 5 bases from V and 0 bases from J, with 14 bases between. The CDR3 sequence: CASSPGGLYSGNTIYF. The CDR3 bases are TGTGCCAGCAGCCCGGGAGGCCTTTACTCTGGAAACACCATATATTTT.

The V and J genes are TRBV7-9 and TRBJ2-5; TRBD2 matches 16 bases. Germline CDR1 and CDR2: SEHNR and FQNEAQ (reference sequence). The CDR3 totals 17 residues. Losses at the gene ends were 5 bases for V and 5 bases for J; bases not matched to a gene: 8. The CDR3 loop reads CASSPPPGLAGGETQYF. Written as DNA, the CDR3 is TGTGCCAGCAGCCCACCGCCGGGACTAGCGGGAGGGGAGACCCAGTACTTC.

Concerning this clonotype itself: A much larger clone differs by one base, so this may be a read error. The chain links TRBV12-3 or TRBV12-4 to TRBJ2-2; tentative D call: TRBD1 (7 bases). The CDR3 runs 15 residues. Trimming removed 4 bases from V and 5 bases from J, with 14 bases in between. The CDR3 bases are TGTGCCAGCAGTTCGGAGGGGGCACGGACCGGGGAGCTGTTTTTT. Translated, it gives CASSSEGARTGELFF.

The table lists this clonotype with a few counts. The chain joins TRBV7-2 to TRBJ1-2, with a weak D call TRBD1 (5 bases). Germline lookup yields CDR1 SGHTA and CDR2 FQGNSA. This CDR3 region has 16 residues. V was shortened by 0 bases and J by 3 bases, with 14 bases between the two germline ends. This CDR3 reads CASSLARTRVHYGYTF. The CDR3 DNA reads TGTGCCAGCAGCTTAGCTCGGACAAGGGTTCACTATGGCTACACCTTC.

The V and J genes are TRBV30 and TRBJ1-5; 9 positions agree with TRBD1. CDR1 is GTSNPN, CDR2 SVGIG, per germline (reference sequence). The CDR3 totals 14 residues. With 5 bases clipped from V and 4 bases from J, the junction kept 6 bases outside the gene matches. The CDR3 sequence: CAWGRDRANQPQHF. CDR3 nucleotides: TGTGCCTGGGGCCGGGACAGGGCGAATCAGCCCCAGCATTTT.

This clonotype was observed a few times. This chain joins TRBV29-1 and TRBJ2-3; the D is unclear. CDR1 and CDR2 from the germline V gene are SQVTM and ANQGSEA. The CDR3 covers 11 residues. V lost 6 bases and J 0 bases, leaving 4 bases between the germline ends. This CDR3 is CSVLSTDTQYF. The CDR3 coding sequence is TGCAGCGTCCTTAGCACAGATACGCAGTATTTT.

This clonotype occurred many times. V gene TRBV18 combines with J gene TRBJ1-5, with D possibly TRBD1 on 5 matching bases. V lost 1 base to trimming and J lost 0 bases, with 13 bases between them. Germline lookup yields CDR1 KGHSH and CDR2 LQKENI. CDR3 length: 17 amino acids. The CDR3 is CASSPQPETDSNQPQHF. In DNA, the CDR3 is TGTGCCAGCTCACCACAGCCCGAGACAGATAGCAATCAGCCCCAGCATTTT.